Presented here are 16 T cell receptor beta chains from one specimen sequenced in a study of cytomegalovirus exposure and HLA in healthy donors. The assay was immunoSEQ multiplex PCR, and TCRdb's table has in-frame clones only and misses some. Found here are about 160,000 clones, 89% of them singletons; the top ten hold approximately 10%. The sample was PBMCs. The source of these receptors is a woman in her late teens or twenties in good health and CMV-seropositive.

The rearrangement uses TRBV7-9 and TRBJ1-2; D unresolved. The germline V and J ends were trimmed by 1 base and 2 bases, with 14 bases remaining between them. Germline CDR1 is SEHNR and CDR2 is FQNEAQ (reference sequence). The CDR3 sequence is 16 residues long. In DNA form, the CDR3 reads TGTGCCAGCAGCTTAGTTATCAGCGGAACAAACTATGGCTACACCTTC. It encodes CASSLVISGTNYGYTF.

This clone was recorded only once. The chain joins TRBV5-1 to TRBJ2-5; 8 nucleotides agree with TRBD2. Germline CDR1 SGHRS, CDR2 YFSETQ. Unmatched junction bases numbered 3, after V lost 0 bases and J lost 5 bases. The CDR3 sequence is 14 residues long. Here the CDR3 reads CASSLETSVETQYF. The CDR3 DNA reads TGCGCCAGCAGCTTGGAGACTAGCGTCGAGACCCAGTACTTC.

This clone was seen a single time. This chain links TRBV6-5 with TRBJ2-7, with 10 nucleotides matching TRBD1. V lost 6 bases to trimming and J lost 4 bases; unmatched junction nucleotides: 9. Germline-derived CDR1 and CDR2 are MNHEY and SVGAGI. The CDR3 has 15 residues. CDR3 nucleotides: TGTGCCAGCAGCTACCCGGGACAGGGGATTTACGAGCAGTACTTC. It specifies CASSYPGQGIYEQYF.

V and J are TRBV27 and TRBJ1-2; 8 bases are a match to TRBD1. Germline V lookup: CDR1 MNHEY, CDR2 SMNVEV (reference sequence). The CDR3 is 14 residues long. J gave up 6 bases and V 5 bases, and 8 bases lay outside the gene matches. The CDR3 bases are TGTGCCAGCAGTATCACAGGGGGTGGGGATGGCTACACCTTC. This translates into CASSITGGGDGYTF.

The genes are TRBV2 and TRBJ1-1; 12 nucleotides line up with TRBD1. V trimming: 10 bases; J trimming: 6 bases; junction bases outside the gene matches: 6. Germline V gene data show CDR1 as SNHLY and CDR2 as FYNNEI. The CDR3 is 13 residues long. CDR3 sequence reads: CATRDRGLAEAFF. The CDR3, as DNA: TGTGCCACGAGGGACAGGGGGCTGGCTGAAGCTTTCTTT.

On this clone: The sample holds other DNA sequences that translate to the same CDR3. The gene calls are TRBV29-1 and TRBJ2-1; D is unclear. V gave up 0 bases and J gave up 4 bases, with 4 bases separating them. The CDR3 extends over 12 amino acids. Germline V gene lookup returns CDR1 SQVTM and CDR2 ANQGSEA. In DNA, the CDR3 is TGCAGCGTTGAAGACAGATACAATGAGCAGTTCTTC. It translates to CSVEDRYNEQFF.

The chain uses TRBV28 and TRBJ2-1; 7 positions match TRBD2. Germline CDR1 is MDHEN and CDR2 is SYDVKM. V shed 5 bases, J shed 3 bases, and the junction held 10 bases outside the gene matches. The CDR3 totals 16 residues. Here the CDR3 reads CASSPRGSGIYNEQFF. The CDR3 DNA reads as TGTGCCAGCAGTCCCCGCGGGAGCGGGATCTACAATGAGCAGTTCTTC.

The V and J genes are TRBV2 and TRBJ2-2, with TRBD2 as a possible D gene (5 bases). The CDR3 is 12 amino acids. Trimming left V 5 bases short and J 7 bases short, with 8 bases between. Germline CDR1 reads SNHLY; CDR2 reads FYNNEI. The CDR3 sequence is CASSFRDGELFF. The CDR3 DNA sequence: TGTGCCAGCAGTTTTCGGGACGGGGAGCTGTTTTTT.

The chain has TRBV7-7 and TRBJ2-2; 8 positions agree with TRBD2. The CDR3 runs 12 residues. The germline CDR1 and CDR2 sequences are SSHAT and FNYEAQ (reference sequence). Here the CDR3 reads CASRGGTGELFF. CDR3 nucleotides: TGTGCTAGCCGGGGGGGCACCGGGGAGCTGTTTTTT. The variable domain in full, completed from reference TRBV7-7 and TRBJ2-2, reads GAGVSQSPRYKVTKRGQDVTLRCDPISSHATLYWYQQALGQGPEFLTYFNYEAQPDKSGLPSDRFSAERPEGSISTLTIQRTEQRDSAMYRCASRGGTGELFFGEGSRLTVL.

The table lists this clone with a count of one. The same CDR3 arises from other DNA sequences in this sample as well. The rearrangement uses TRBV5-1 and TRBJ1-5; no clear D. Germline assignment: CDR1 SGHRS and CDR2 YFSETQ. This CDR3 has 15 amino acids. Trimming pared 0 bases from V and 0 bases from J, leaving 7 bases between. DNA of the CDR3: TGCGCCAGCAGCTTGGACGGAGATAGCAATCAGCCCCAGCATTTT. This codes for CASSLDGDSNQPQHF.

The chain uses TRBV9 and TRBJ2-3; TRBD2 matches at 12 bases. With V trimmed by 0 bases and J by 6 bases, 5 bases remained unmatched. CDR1 is SGDLS and CDR2 is YYNGEE in the germline V gene. The CDR3 extends over 16 amino acids. DNA of the CDR3: TGTGCCAGCAGCGTAGTGACTAGCGGGAGTACGGATACGCAGTATTTT. This encodes CASSVVTSGSTDTQYF.

About this clone itself: Different DNA sequences within this sample yield the same CDR3. The rearrangement uses TRBV7-2 and TRBJ2-3, with TRBD2 identical over 9 bases. V was pared by 5 bases and J by 6 bases, with 9 bases of the junction left unmatched. CDR1 and CDR2 from the germline V gene are SGHTA and FQGNSA. The CDR3 has 15 residues. CDR3 in amino acids: CASSPRLAGTDTQYF. CDR3 bases: TGTGCCAGCAGCCCAAGGCTAGCGGGGACGGATACGCAGTATTTT.

The gene calls are TRBV6-5 and TRBJ2-6, with a possible D match to TRBD2 (7 bases). CDR3 length: 15 residues. V was shortened by 7 bases and J by 4 bases, with 14 bases between the two germline ends. Germline CDR1 and CDR2: MNHEY and SVGAGI. The CDR3 DNA follows: TGTGCCAGCAACTTTGGGGGGGCCGGGGCCAACGTCCTGACTTTC. Its protein is CASNFGGAGANVLTF.

The genes are TRBV9 and TRBJ2-7; D may be TRBD2 (6 bases). Germline lookup yields CDR1 SGDLS and CDR2 YYNGEE. The CDR3 is 16 residues long. V dropped 1 base and J dropped 2 bases, with 16 bases sitting between them. Here the CDR3 DNA reads TGTGCCAGCAGCGTATCACCCGGACTAACCCCCTACGAGCAGTACTTC. Its translation is CASSVSPGLTPYEQYF.

The CDR3 nucleotides are TGTGCCAGCAGCCCAGGACTAGCGGGATCGACAGATACGCAGTATTTT. Protein sequence: CASSPGLAGSTDTQYF. The rearrangement links TRBV11-3 to TRBJ2-3; TRBD2 matches 12 bases. The CDR3 has 16 amino acids. Trimming cost V 5 bases and J 3 bases; bases outside gene matches: 6. The germline CDR1 and CDR2 sequences are SGHNT and YENEEA.

This clone was detected only once. The chain has TRBV19 and TRBJ2-3; D remains ambiguous. In germline, CDR1 is LNHDA, CDR2 SQIVND (reference sequence). The CDR3 length is 14 residues. Trimming stripped 2 bases from V and 0 bases from J, with 6 bases between. The CDR3 DNA reads as TGTGCCAGTAGTATATCACGGAGCACAGATACGCAGTATTTT. It codes for CASSISRSTDTQYF. Combining the CDR3 with reference TRBV19 and TRBJ2-3 gives the whole variable domain DGGITQSPKYLFRKEGQNVTLSCEQNLNHDAMYWYRQDPGQGLRLIYYSQIVNDFQKGDIAEGYSVSREKKESFPLTVTSAQKNPTAFYLCASSISRSTDTQYFGPGTRLTVL.